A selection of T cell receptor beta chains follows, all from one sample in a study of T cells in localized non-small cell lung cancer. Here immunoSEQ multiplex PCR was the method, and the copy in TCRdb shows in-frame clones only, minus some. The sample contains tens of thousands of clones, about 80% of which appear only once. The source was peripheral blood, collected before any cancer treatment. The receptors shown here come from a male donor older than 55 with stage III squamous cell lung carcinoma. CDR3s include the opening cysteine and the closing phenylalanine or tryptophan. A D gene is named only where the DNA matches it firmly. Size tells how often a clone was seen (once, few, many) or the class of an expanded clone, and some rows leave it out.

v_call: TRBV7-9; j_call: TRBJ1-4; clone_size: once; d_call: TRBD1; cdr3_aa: CASTGTGVEKLFF; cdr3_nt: TGTGCCAGCACCGGGACAGGGGTTGAAAAACTGTTTTTT
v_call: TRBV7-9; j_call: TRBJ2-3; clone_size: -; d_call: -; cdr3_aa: CASRPLNTDTQYF; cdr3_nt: TGTGCCAGCAGGCCCCTTAACACAGATACGCAGTATTTT
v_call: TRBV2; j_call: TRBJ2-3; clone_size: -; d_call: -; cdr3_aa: CASSKTESSTDTQYF; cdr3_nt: TGTGCCAGCAGCAAGACAGAGTCTAGCACAGATACGCAGTATTTT
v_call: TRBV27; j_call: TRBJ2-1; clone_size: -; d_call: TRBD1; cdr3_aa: CASRQGRNEQFF; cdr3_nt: TGTGCCAGCCGACAGGGGCGAAATGAGCAGTTCTTC
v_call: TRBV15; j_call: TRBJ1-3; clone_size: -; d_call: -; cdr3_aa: CASTPEGREGNTIYF; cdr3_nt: TGTGCCAGCACCCCCGAGGGGAGAGAGGGAAACACCATATATTTT
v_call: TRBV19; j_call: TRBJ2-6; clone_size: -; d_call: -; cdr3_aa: CASRQRTASSGANVLTF; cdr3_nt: TGTGCCAGCCGGCAGCGGACGGCCTCCTCTGGGGCCAACGTCCTGACTTTC
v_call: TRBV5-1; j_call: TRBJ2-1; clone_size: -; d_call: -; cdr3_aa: CASSLAAGTSYNEQFF; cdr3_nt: TGCGCCAGCAGCTTGGCCGCAGGGACCTCCTACAATGAGCAGTTCTTC
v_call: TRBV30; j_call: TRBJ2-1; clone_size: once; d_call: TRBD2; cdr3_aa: CAWSKLAGVGNEQFF; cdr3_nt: TGTGCCTGGAGCAAACTAGCGGGAGTAGGAAATGAGCAGTTCTTC
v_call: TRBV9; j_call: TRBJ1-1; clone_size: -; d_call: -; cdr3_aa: CASSASAWNTKAFF; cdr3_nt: TGTGCCAGCAGCGCCTCCGCGTGGAACACTAAAGCTTTCTTT
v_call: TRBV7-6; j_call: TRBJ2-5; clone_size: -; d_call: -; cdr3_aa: CASSPGPGWQTQYF; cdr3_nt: TGTGCCAGCAGCCCAGGACCGGGATGGCAGACCCAGTACTTC
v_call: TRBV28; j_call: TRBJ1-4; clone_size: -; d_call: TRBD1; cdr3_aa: CASSETGGGTNEKLFF; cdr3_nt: TGTGCCAGCAGTGAGACAGGGGGTGGGACTAATGAAAAACTGTTTTTT
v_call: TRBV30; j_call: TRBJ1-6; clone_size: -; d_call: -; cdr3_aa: CAWSAGTINSPLHF; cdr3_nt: TGTGCCTGGAGTGCCGGGACAATTAATTCACCCCTCCACTTT
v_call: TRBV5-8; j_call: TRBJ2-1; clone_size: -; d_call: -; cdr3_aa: CASSLGVSSSYNEQFF; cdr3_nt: TGTGCCAGCAGCTTGGGTGTCTCGAGCTCCTACAATGAGCAGTTCTTC
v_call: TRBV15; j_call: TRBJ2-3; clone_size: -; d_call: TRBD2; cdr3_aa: CATRALAGRDTQYF; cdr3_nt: TGTGCCACCAGGGCACTAGCGGGGCGAGATACGCAGTATTTT
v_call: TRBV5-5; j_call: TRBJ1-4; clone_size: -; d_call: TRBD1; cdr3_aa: CASSHGTDGEKLFF; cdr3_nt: TGTGCCAGCAGCCATGGGACAGACGGTGAAAAACTGTTTTTT
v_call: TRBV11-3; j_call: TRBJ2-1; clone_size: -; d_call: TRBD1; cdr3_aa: CASSFTGQGMDEQFF; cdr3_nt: TGTGCCAGCAGCTTCACAGGACAGGGGATGGATGAGCAGTTCTTC
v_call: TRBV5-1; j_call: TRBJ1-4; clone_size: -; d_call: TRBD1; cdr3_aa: CASSLAGTGAYEKLFF; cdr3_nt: TGCGCCAGCAGCTTGGCCGGGACAGGGGCGTATGAAAAACTGTTTTTT
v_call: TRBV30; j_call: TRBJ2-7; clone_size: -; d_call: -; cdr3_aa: CAWSVFAGRRGGSYEQYF; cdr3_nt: TGTGCCTGGAGTGTATTTGCGGGACGTCGTGGGGGATCCTACGAGCAGTACTTC
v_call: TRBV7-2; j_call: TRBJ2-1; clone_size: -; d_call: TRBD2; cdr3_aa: CASSLVDSGNNEQFF; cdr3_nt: TGTGCCAGCAGCTTAGTTGATAGCGGGAACAATGAGCAGTTCTTC
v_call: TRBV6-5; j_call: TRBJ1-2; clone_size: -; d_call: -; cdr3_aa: CASSRSTATNYGYTF; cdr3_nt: TGTGCCAGCAGTCGATCGACAGCGACTAACTATGGCTACACCTTC
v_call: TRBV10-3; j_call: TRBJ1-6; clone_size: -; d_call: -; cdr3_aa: CAISSGTGRANSPLHF; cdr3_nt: TGTGCCATCAGCTCCGGGACTGGCAGAGCTAATTCACCCCTCCACTTT
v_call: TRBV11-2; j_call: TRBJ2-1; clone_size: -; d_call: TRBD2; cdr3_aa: CASSLDEQRRGLVSWEQFF; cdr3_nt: TGTGCCAGCAGCTTAGACGAGCAACGGAGGGGACTAGTTTCTTGGGAGCAGTTCTTC
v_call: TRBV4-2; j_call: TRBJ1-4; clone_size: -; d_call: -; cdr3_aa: CASSQGGKSSEKLFF; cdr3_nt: TGTGCCAGCAGCCAAGGAGGGAAGAGTAGTGAAAAACTGTTTTTT
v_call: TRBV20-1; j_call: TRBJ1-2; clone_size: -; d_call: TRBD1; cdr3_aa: CSDRTGGVYTF; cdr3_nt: TGCAGTGACCGGACAGGGGGCGTCTACACCTTC
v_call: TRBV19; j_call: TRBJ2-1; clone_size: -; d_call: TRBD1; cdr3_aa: CASSMVVGQGYNEQFF; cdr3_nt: TGTGCCAGTAGTATGGTCGTCGGACAGGGGTACAATGAGCAGTTCTTC
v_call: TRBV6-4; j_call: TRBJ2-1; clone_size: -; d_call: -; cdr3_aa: CASSETGSAYNEQFF; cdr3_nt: TGTGCCAGCAGTGAAACAGGATCAGCCTACAATGAGCAGTTCTTC
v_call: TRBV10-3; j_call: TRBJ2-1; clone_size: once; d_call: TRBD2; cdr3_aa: CAIGQGGLAGEEQFF; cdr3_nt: TGTGCCATCGGCCAGGGAGGGCTAGCGGGGGAAGAGCAGTTCTTC
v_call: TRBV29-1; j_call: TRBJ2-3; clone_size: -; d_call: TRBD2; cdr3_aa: CSVTREGDTQYF; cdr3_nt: TGCAGCGTTACCAGGGAGGGAGATACGCAGTATTTT